The 21 T cell receptor beta chains below all came from one sample that was sequenced in a study of blood T cell repertoires in COVID-19. TCRdb keeps only in-frame clones here, not all; method: immunoSEQ multiplex PCR. The table lists fewer than 150,000 clones, 60% to 85% of them singletons. The source material was peripheral blood. Receptors originate from a man at least 80 years old with acute or convalescent COVID-19.

The V and J genes are TRBV6-1 and TRBJ2-5; 11 nucleotides agree with TRBD2. Germline V gene sequence: CDR1 MNHNS, CDR2 SASEGT. This CDR3 spans 16 amino acids. After removal of 1 base from V and 3 bases from J, the junction contained 4 bases not matched to a gene. In DNA form, the CDR3 reads TGTGCCAGCAGTGAAGGGCTAGCGGGAGGTGAAGAGACCCAGTACTTC. It specifies CASSEGLAGGEETQYF.

The chain is built from TRBV3-1 (or the pseudogene TRBV3-2) and TRBJ2-1; a possible D gene is TRBD2 (6 bases). The germline CDR1 and CDR2 sequences are LGHDT and YNNKEL (reference sequence). V was cut by 5 bases and J by 10 bases, with 15 bases left in between. This CDR3 is built from 13 residues. In DNA, the CDR3 is TGTGCCAGCAGCAAGGAGGGTGAGTACGAGCAGTTCTTC. This translates into CASSKEGEYEQFF.

This chain joins TRBV2 and TRBJ2-1, with 8 bases aligning to TRBD2. The junction had 7 bases not matched to a gene; V was cut back by 6 bases and J by 9 bases. Germline CDR1 and CDR2: SNHLY and FYNNEI. The CDR3 contains 13 residues. The CDR3: CASSGGGRVEQFF. CDR3 in DNA: TGTGCCAGCAGCGGGGGGGGCCGGGTTGAGCAGTTCTTC.

The V and J genes are TRBV12-5 and TRBJ2-4; D may be TRBD1 (5 bases). Between the trimmed V and J ends, which lost 2 bases and 8 bases, there was a span of 10 bases. CDR1 is LGHNT, CDR2 FRNRAP, per germline. CDR3 size: 13 residues. DNA for the CDR3: TGTGCTAGTGGTTTGAGTGGGGCGGACATTCAGTACTTC. It codes for CASGLSGADIQYF.

As for this clone: This specimen includes other DNA sequences encoding the same CDR3. The chain joins TRBV11-2 to TRBJ1-3; D is unclear. The CDR3 loop spans 15 amino acids. V dropped 1 base and J dropped 0 bases, with 7 bases sitting between them. CDR1 is SGHAT and CDR2 is FQNNGV in the germline V gene. The CDR3 region has the DNA TGTGCCAGCAGCTTAGCCGTATACTCTGGAAACACCATATATTTT. It yields the protein CASSLAVYSGNTIYF.

The chain carries TRBV6-1 and TRBJ1-5, with D hard to call. The CDR3 runs to 16 residues. Per the germline V gene, CDR1 is MNHNS and CDR2 is SASEGT. The ends were cut back, 4 bases at V and 0 bases at J, with 13 bases in the middle. CDR3 loop: CASSVRGFASNQPQHF. The CDR3 DNA sequence: TGTGCCAGCAGTGTGAGAGGGTTCGCTAGCAATCAGCCCCAGCATTTT.

This chain links TRBV5-1 with TRBJ1-4; possible D gene TRBD1, 5 bases. Germline-derived CDR1 and CDR2 are SGHRS and YFSETQ. V shed 1 base and J shed 3 bases, with 7 bases lying between them. The CDR3 extends over 14 amino acids. CDR3 bases: TGCGCCAGCAGCTTGCCAGGGCCTAATGAAAAACTGTTTTTT. This translates into CASSLPGPNEKLFF.

V gene TRBV11-1 combines with J gene TRBJ1-1; 8 bases are a match to TRBD1. The V segment lost 5 bases and the J segment 5 bases; nucleotides outside the gene matches: 10. Per the germline V gene, CDR1 is SGHAT and CDR2 is FQDESV (reference sequence). This CDR3 spans 15 amino acids. This chain's CDR3 is CASSLDQTGDTEAFF. The CDR3 bases are TGTGCCAGCAGCCTGGACCAGACAGGGGATACTGAAGCTTTCTTT.

The chain carries TRBV7-9 and TRBJ1-2; 11 nucleotides line up with TRBD1. V lost 10 bases to trimming and J lost 8 bases; unmatched junction nucleotides: 12. CDR3 length: 14 amino acids. Germline CDR1 SEHNR, CDR2 FQNEAQ (reference sequence). Here the CDR3 reads CAITYGQGAAGYTF. DNA of the CDR3: TGTGCCATCACATATGGACAGGGGGCCGCGGGCTACACCTTC.

The rearrangement uses TRBV5-1 and TRBJ2-3; TRBD2 agrees at 13 bases. Per the germline V gene, CDR1 is SGHRS and CDR2 is YFSETQ. The length of the CDR3 is 15 residues. J lost 6 bases, V lost 3 bases, and 4 bases had no gene match. The CDR3 sequence: CASSSGLAGPDTQYF. The CDR3 DNA follows: TGCGCCAGCAGCTCGGGACTAGCGGGACCCGATACGCAGTATTTT.

This clone was seen a handful of times. This chain joins TRBV4-2 and TRBJ1-2; D is perhaps TRBD1 (6 bases). The CDR3 is 15 amino acids. CDR1 and CDR2 (germline): LGHNA, YNFKEQ. With 1 base removed from V and 3 bases from J, the gap between germline ends came to 12 bases. CDR3 loop: CASSQVEGGDYGYTF. CDR3 DNA sequence: TGTGCCAGCAGCCAAGTGGAAGGGGGTGACTATGGCTACACCTTC.

The gene calls are TRBV30 and TRBJ1-1; D possibly corresponds to TRBD1 (6 bases). The germline gives CDR1 GTSNPN, CDR2 SVGIG (reference sequence). Deletions cut 3 bases from V and 1 base from J, with 6 bases between. This CDR3 comprises 12 residues. CDR3 region: CAWRQGNTEAFF. The CDR3 DNA sequence: TGTGCCTGGAGACAGGGGAACACTGAAGCTTTCTTT.

The chain joins TRBV18 to TRBJ1-6; D remains ambiguous. This CDR3 has 16 residues. Germline CDR1 is KGHSH and CDR2 is LQKENI. The V and J ends lost 2 bases and 4 bases respectively, with 12 bases between them. In DNA, the CDR3 is TGTGCCAGCTCACCAGAGCCTAGCCAATATAATTCACCCCTCCACTTT. Translating gives CASSPEPSQYNSPLHF. Based on the CDR3 plus reference TRBV18 and TRBJ1-6, the full variable domain is NAGVMQNPRHLVRRRGQEARLRCSPMKGHSHVYWYRQLPEEGLKFMVYLQKENIIDESGMPKERFSAEFPKEGPSILRIQQVVRGDSAAYFCASSPEPSQYNSPLHFGNGTRLTVT.

This clone was counted between two and nine times. The CDR3 sequence: CASREGASGELFF. In DNA, the CDR3 is TGTGCCAGCAGGGAGGGGGCCTCCGGGGAGCTGTTTTTT. This chain links TRBV6-5 with TRBJ2-2, with D possibly matching TRBD1 (7 bases). CDR3 length: 13 amino acids. Germline CDR1 reads MNHEY; CDR2 reads SVGAGI. V lost 6 bases, J lost 6 bases, and 11 bases lay in between.

This clone was counted only a few times. The gene calls are TRBV6-5 and TRBJ2-7; 11 nucleotides agree with TRBD1. V lost 5 bases to trimming and J lost 4 bases; unmatched junction nucleotides: 4. The CDR3 sequence is 14 residues long. Germline-derived CDR1 and CDR2 are MNHEY and SVGAGI. The CDR3 reads CASSRTGGGYEQYF. CDR3 sequence (DNA): TGTGCCAGCAGTAGGACAGGGGGCGGTTACGAGCAGTACTTC.

The chain links TRBV5-1 to TRBJ1-4, with 9 bases identical to TRBD1. Per the germline V gene, CDR1 is SGHRS and CDR2 is YFSETQ. The CDR3 contains 16 residues. J gave up 8 bases and V 4 bases, and 12 bases lay outside the gene matches. The CDR3 nucleotides read TGCGCCAGCAGCGTCGCCGGGACAGGGATTGGCGAAAAACTGTTTTTT. Amino acids: CASSVAGTGIGEKLFF.

This clone has only a few counts. The sample contains more than one DNA sequence encoding this CDR3. V gene TRBV28 combines with J gene TRBJ2-4; D might be TRBD1 (6 bases). The length of the CDR3 is 15 residues. The V and J ends lost 1 base and 2 bases respectively, with 9 bases between them. Germline CDR1 is MDHEN and CDR2 is SYDVKM. The CDR3: CASSLFRGPKNIQYF. Here the CDR3 DNA reads TGTGCCAGCAGTTTATTCAGGGGCCCCAAAAACATTCAGTACTTC.

The J gene is TRBJ2-7, the V gene TRBV4-1; tentative D call: TRBD1 (6 bases). CDR3 size: 19 residues. Germline V CDR1 and CDR2: MGHRA, YSYEKL. Trimming cost V 2 bases and J 2 bases, with 25 bases left between them. The CDR3 sequence: CASSQSLGLTTGQTYEQYF. CDR3 in DNA: TGCGCCAGCAGCCAAAGTTTGGGCCTCACAACGGGACAAACCTACGAGCAGTACTTC.

The chain combines TRBV2 with TRBJ2-5; maybe TRBD2 (5 bases). This CDR3 is 12 amino acids long. V lost 5 bases to trimming and J lost 10 bases, with 14 bases between them. The germline CDR1 and CDR2 sequences are SNHLY and FYNNEI. The CDR3 nucleotides are TGTGCCAGCAGTCTGGACTTGGGAGACCAGTACTTC. This translates into CASSLDLGDQYF. Filled out from reference TRBV2 and TRBJ2-5, the complete variable domain reads EPEVTQTPSHQVTQMGQEVILRCVPISNHLYFYWYRQILGQKVEFLVSFYNNEISEKSEIFDDQFSVERPDGSNFTLKIRSTKLEDSAMYFCASSLDLGDQYFGPGTRLLVL.

The CDR3 DNA is TGTGCCTGGAGTGGGCGGGGGGGCGGAGATACGCAGTATTTT. Its protein is CAWSGRGGGDTQYF. This chain uses TRBV30 with TRBJ2-3, with 9 bases aligning to TRBD2. Germline V gene lookup returns CDR1 GTSNPN and CDR2 SVGIG (reference sequence). Trimming removed 1 base from V and 5 bases from J; junction bases left unmatched: 4. The length of the CDR3 is 14 residues.

This rearrangement joins TRBV7-8 to TRBJ2-2, with 7 bases that match TRBD1. Germline CDR1 reads SGHVS; CDR2 reads FQNEAQ. V dropped 0 bases and J dropped 1; count of bases not matched to a gene: 2. The CDR3 runs 16 residues. As DNA, the CDR3 is TGTGCCAGCAGCTTAGCGGCAGGGGGGAACACCGGGGAGCTGTTTTTT. Amino acid sequence: CASSLAAGGNTGELFF.